The 17 T cell receptor beta chains given below trace back to one sample, sequenced in a study of cytotoxic CD8 clonotypes in ibrutinib-treated CLL. Repertoires were generated with immunoSEQ multiplex PCR, while TCRdb's copy carries only in-frame clones and drops some. The table shows about 49,000 clones, with approximately 53% occurring only once. The sequences come from PBMCs, collected after 12 months of ibrutinib treatment. Receptors originate from a human donor with chronic lymphocytic leukemia.

Judged by abundance, this clone is medium-sized. J is TRBJ1-1 and V is TRBV19; unclear D gene. The germline gives CDR1 LNHDA, CDR2 SQIVND (reference sequence). The V end was cut by 4 bases, the J end by 0 bases, with 9 bases between. The CDR3 contains 14 residues. The DNA for the CDR3 is TGTGCCAGTAGTACCGAGCCTATGAACACTGAAGCTTTCTTT. It specifies CASSTEPMNTEAFF.

CDR3: CASSDPLGGSGELFF. CDR3 bases: TGTGCCAGTTCAGACCCGCTTGGAGGGTCCGGGGAGCTGTTTTTT. The V call is TRBV19, the J call TRBJ2-2, with a weak D call TRBD2 (6 bases). CDR1 and CDR2 from the germline V gene are LNHDA and SQIVND (reference sequence). Trimming removed 8 bases at V and 6 bases at J, with 19 bases between. CDR3 length equals 15 residues.

This chain joins TRBV19 and TRBJ1-5; D not certain. V lost 10 bases and J 2 bases, leaving 18 bases between the germline ends. This CDR3 is built from 15 residues. CDR1 is LNHDA, CDR2 SQIVND, per germline (reference sequence). This CDR3 reads CATALGSAGNQPQHF. In DNA, the CDR3 is TGTGCCACCGCGTTGGGGTCGGCGGGCAATCAGCCCCAGCATTTT.

The gene calls are TRBV12-5 and TRBJ2-7; perhaps D is TRBD1 or TRBD2 (5 bases each). CDR3 size: 13 residues. V was shortened by 7 bases and J by 7 bases, with 17 bases between the two germline ends. Germline lookup yields CDR1 LGHNT and CDR2 FRNRAP. The CDR3 spells CASALDGEGEQYF. In nucleotides, the CDR3 is TGTGCTAGTGCCCTCGACGGCGAGGGGGAGCAGTACTTC. The full variable domain, completed using reference TRBV12-5 and TRBJ2-7, is DARVTQTPRHKVTEMGQEVTMRCQPILGHNTVFWYRQTMMQGLELLAYFRNRAPLDDSGMPKDRFSAEMPDATLATLKIQPSEPRDSAVYFCASALDGEGEQYFGPGTRLTVT.

The genes are TRBV7-2 and TRBJ2-5, with D possibly TRBD2 on 6 matching bases. Trimming left V 4 bases short and J 7 bases short, with 10 bases between. Germline V gene sequence: CDR1 SGHTA, CDR2 FQGNSA. The length of the CDR3 is 12 residues. CDR3 nucleotide sequence: TGTGCCAGCAGCTCGTTGGGGGGGACCCAGTACTTC. It is translated as CASSSLGGTQYF.

About this clone: The sample contains more than one DNA sequence encoding this CDR3. This sequence joins TRBV30 and TRBJ1-4; 7 nucleotides match TRBD1. Per germline, CDR1 GTSNPN and CDR2 SVGIG (reference sequence). Trimming took 0 bases from V and 7 from J; bases not matched to a gene: 5. CDR3 length: 14 amino acids. CDR3 nucleotide sequence: TGTGCCTGGAGTGTAAGGGGGCCTGGTGAAAAACTGTTTTTT. Its translation is CAWSVRGPGEKLFF.

This clone has only a few counts. This chain links TRBV11-1 with TRBJ2-1, with 8 positions matching TRBD2. The V and J ends lost 2 bases and 7 bases, in that order; junction bases with no gene match: 4. The CDR3 totals 14 residues. Germline V gives CDR1 SGHAT, CDR2 FQDESV (reference sequence). The CDR3 sequence is CASSLRLAQNEQFF. The CDR3 DNA reads as TGTGCCAGCAGCTTAAGACTAGCGCAAAATGAGCAGTTCTTC.

The chain carries TRBV10-3 and TRBJ2-7; the D gene is possibly TRBD1 (5 bases). This CDR3 is 14 amino acids long. V lost 6 bases, J lost 2 bases, and 14 bases lay in between. CDR1 is ENHRY and CDR2 is SYGVKD in the germline V gene. The CDR3 DNA sequence: TGTGCCATCAGGGACACTAAGGGGACCTACGAGCAGTACTTC. This sequence encodes CAIRDTKGTYEQYF.

This clone was counted a few times. The rearrangement joins TRBV9 to TRBJ2-5; 13 bases agree with TRBD2. Losses at the gene ends were 4 bases for V and 9 bases for J; bases not matched to a gene: 9. CDR1 and CDR2 from the germline V gene are SGDLS and YYNGEE. The CDR3 is made up of 15 amino acids. CDR3 sequence (DNA): TGTGCCAGCAGCATGGGACTAGCGGGGCAGGGGCCCCAGTACTTC. This codes for CASSMGLAGQGPQYF.

The V gene is TRBV5-6, the J gene TRBJ2-2; tentative D call: TRBD1 (5 bases). CDR1 SGHDT and CDR2 YYEEEE come from the germline V gene. The CDR3 totals 14 residues. Trimming took 4 bases from V and 3 from J, leaving 10 bases between them. CDR3 bases: TGTGCCAGCAGCAGGGGTCGGGACACCGGGGAGCTGTTTTTT. Translating it yields CASSRGRDTGELFF.

This sequence joins TRBV7-9 and TRBJ1-5; no clear D gene. The germline V gene encodes CDR1 SEHNR and CDR2 FQNEAQ (reference sequence). The length of the CDR3 is 12 residues. Trimming shortened V by 4 bases and J by 7 bases, and 8 bases separated the two germline ends. The CDR3 region is CASSSGGQPQHF. CDR3 DNA sequence: TGTGCCAGCAGCTCCGGTGGGCAGCCCCAGCATTTT.

This clone was seen more than once but under ten times. The chain carries TRBV15 and TRBJ2-1, with D perhaps TRBD2 (6 bases). The V end was cut by 5 bases, the J end by 3 bases, with 17 bases between. This CDR3 is 16 amino acids long. The germline CDR1 and CDR2 sequences are LNHNV and YYDKDF (reference sequence). DNA of the CDR3: TGTGCCACCAGCGCCCGTGGGGGGAGAGGCTACAATGAGCAGTTCTTC. As protein: CATSARGGRGYNEQFF.

The V gene is TRBV19, the J gene TRBJ2-7, with 11 bases that match TRBD2. The germline CDR1 and CDR2 sequences are LNHDA and SQIVND (reference sequence). This CDR3 has 15 residues. The ends lost 5 bases at V and 1 base at J; junction bases unmatched: 4. The CDR3 nucleotides read TGTGCCAGTAGTGAGACTAGCGGGACGTCCTACGAGCAGTACTTC. Its translation is CASSETSGTSYEQYF.

The V gene is TRBV5-1, the J gene TRBJ1-2; possible D gene TRBD1, 6 bases. The CDR3 is 15 amino acids. V lost 4 bases to trimming and J lost 5 bases, with 18 bases between them. Per germline, CDR1 SGHRS and CDR2 YFSETQ. The CDR3 DNA reads as TGCGCCAGCAGCAGGAACAGGGAAAGCTCATATGGCTACACCTTC. Its translation is CASSRNRESSYGYTF.

The chain has TRBV5-6 and TRBJ2-7; TRBD1 matches at 10 bases. Germline V gene sequence: CDR1 SGHDT, CDR2 YYEEEE. The CDR3 sequence is 14 residues long. V lost 3 bases and J lost 4; bases outside the gene matches: 4. As DNA, the CDR3 is TGTGCCAGCAGCTCTCGACAGGGGGCTTACGAGCAGTACTTC. Its translation is CASSSRQGAYEQYF.

The CDR3 sequence: CASRATGEDYEQYF. DNA for the CDR3: TGTGCCAGCAGAGCCACAGGGGAAGACTACGAGCAGTACTTC. This sequence joins TRBV7-9 and TRBJ2-7, with 7 bases aligning to TRBD1. CDR3 length: 14 amino acids. Germline V gene sequence: CDR1 SEHNR, CDR2 FQNEAQ (reference sequence). V gave up 6 bases and J gave up 3 bases; unmatched junction bases: 8.

The V and J genes are TRBV27 and TRBJ2-3; D gene uncertain. CDR1 and CDR2 from the germline V gene are MNHEY and SMNVEV (reference sequence). The V gene lost 2 bases and the J gene lost 3 bases, with 6 bases spanning the gap. The CDR3 is 13 residues long. CDR3 in amino acids: CASSLRQTDTQYF. CDR3 DNA sequence: TGTGCCAGCAGTTTAAGGCAGACAGATACGCAGTATTTT.